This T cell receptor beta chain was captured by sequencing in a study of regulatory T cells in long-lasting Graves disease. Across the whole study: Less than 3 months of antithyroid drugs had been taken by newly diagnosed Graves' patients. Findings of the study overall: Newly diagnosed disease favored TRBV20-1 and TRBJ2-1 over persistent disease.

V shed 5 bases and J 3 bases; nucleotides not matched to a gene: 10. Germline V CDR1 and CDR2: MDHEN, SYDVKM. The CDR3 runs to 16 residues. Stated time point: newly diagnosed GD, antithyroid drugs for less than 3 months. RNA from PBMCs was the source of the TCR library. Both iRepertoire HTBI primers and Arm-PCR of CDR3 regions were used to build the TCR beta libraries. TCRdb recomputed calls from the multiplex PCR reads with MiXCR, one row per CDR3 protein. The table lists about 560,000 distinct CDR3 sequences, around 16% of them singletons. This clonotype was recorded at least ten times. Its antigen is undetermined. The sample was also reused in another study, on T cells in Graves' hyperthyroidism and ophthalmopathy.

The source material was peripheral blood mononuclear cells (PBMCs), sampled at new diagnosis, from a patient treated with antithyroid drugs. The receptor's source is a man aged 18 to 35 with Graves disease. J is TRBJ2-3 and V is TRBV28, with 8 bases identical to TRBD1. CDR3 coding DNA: TGTGCCAGCAGTCCCCAGGGCAGGGGGCTGACAGATACGCAGTATTTT. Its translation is CASSPQGRGLTDTQYF. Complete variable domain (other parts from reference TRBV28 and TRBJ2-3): DVKVTQSSRYLVKRTGEKVFLECVQDMDHENMFWYRQDPGLGLRLIYFSYDVKMKEKGDIPEGYSVSREKKERFSLILESASTNQTSMYLCASSPQGRGLTDTQYFGPGTRLTVL.